This note documents a single TCR beta chain sequence. Its antigen is still unknown. No per-base quality is available; no much larger clone lies one base away. TCRbeta CDR3 regions were amplified from genomic DNA using the immunoSEQ Assay, a bias-controlled multiplex PCR. From the authors' description of their analysis: The number of nucleated cells in each sample was estimated by amplification of reference gene primers within the assay. To quantify the absolute abundance of each unique TCRbeta CDR3 rearrangement, sequence reads were collapsed and filtered. For each sample, productive Simpson clonality was calculated as the square root of Simpson's diversity index across productive rearrangements. TCRdb stores this immuneACCESS table with in-frame sequences only. Part of the clones is absent; in the studies checked, under half of the shortfall reflects unresolved V genes, and no reason is known for the rest. The V and J calls and clone size come from that table; D and trimming were worked out from the DNA. The sample table shows hundreds of thousands of clones, and 86% are seen once. Around 4.5% of the sample is taken by the ten largest.

The data are from a study of blood T cell repertoires in COVID-19 (TCRdb year 2020). As for the study more broadly: Samples from collaborators originated in the United States, Italy and Spain and spanned both the acute and convalescent phases of COVID-19. The prospective study material was composed of cDNA or gDNA derived from T cells, B-cell-depleted T cells, or PBMCs. Subjects who had been exposed to COVID-19, were actively infected with it, or had recovered from it provided the deeply sampled blood TCRbeta repertoires that made up the dataset. The repertoires were released in a freely available public database meant as a resource for research on the immune response to SARS-CoV-2. The samples were drawn from two sources: the first 160 participants of the ongoing ImmuneRACE study, and about 1,300 subjects contributed by 6 global collaborators. A de-identified subject ID, COVID-19 status, age in years and sex were almost always included in the sample metadata. HLA class I and class II types, where available, came from metadata supplied by the sample provider rather than from assay-based typing. General conclusions and limits of the study: The amount of clinical and demographic metadata varied by source and participant and was provided uncurated.

The collaborating institutions used their own protocols to collect whole blood in K2EDTA tubes. For TCRbeta analysis, collaborator samples were shipped as frozen whole blood, as isolated PBMCs, or as DNA extracted from either sample type. The CDR3, cysteine through phenylalanine, is 13 amino acids long. Just the 39-base CDR3 DNA is kept, in frame starting at base 1. From the germline V gene, CDR1 is SGDLS and CDR2 is YYNGEE. V and J are truncated by 3 bases and 4 bases respectively, leaving an intervening sequence of 7 bases. The clonotype comes from a man aged 50 or older with acute or convalescent COVID-19. Sequenced input: peripheral blood. The chain couples TRBV9 to TRBJ2-2; TRBD1 is possibly the D segment (6 matching bases). The DNA sequence is given as TGTGCCAGCAGCGCGGACAGCACCGGGGAGCTGTTTTTT. This codes for CASSADSTGELFF.